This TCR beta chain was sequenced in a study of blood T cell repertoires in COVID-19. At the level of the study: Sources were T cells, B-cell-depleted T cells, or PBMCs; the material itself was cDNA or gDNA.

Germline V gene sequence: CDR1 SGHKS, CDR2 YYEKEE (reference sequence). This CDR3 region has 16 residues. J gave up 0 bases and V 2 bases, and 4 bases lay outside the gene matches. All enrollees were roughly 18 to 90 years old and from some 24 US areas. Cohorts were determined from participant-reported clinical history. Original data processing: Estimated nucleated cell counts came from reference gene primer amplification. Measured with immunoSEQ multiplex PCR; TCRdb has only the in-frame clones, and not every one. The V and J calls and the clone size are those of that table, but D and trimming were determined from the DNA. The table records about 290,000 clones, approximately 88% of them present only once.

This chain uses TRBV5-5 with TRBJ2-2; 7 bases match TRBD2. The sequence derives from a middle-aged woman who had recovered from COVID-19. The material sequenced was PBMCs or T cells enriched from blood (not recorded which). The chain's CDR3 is CASSLRLASNTGELFF. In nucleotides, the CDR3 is TGTGCCAGCAGCTTAAGACTAGCTTCGAACACCGGGGAGCTGTTTTTT.